Following are 22 T cell receptor beta chains from one sample sequenced in a study of T cell clones after liver transplantation. The data were produced by immunoSEQ multiplex PCR, yet TCRdb's version contains in-frame clones alone and is incomplete. The profile covers more than 100,000 clones, with 84% appearing a single time and 2.5% to 3.5% taken by the ten largest. This material consisted of CD4+ T cells from blood, taken 45 to 50 months after liver transplant. The origin of the receptors is a human patient who received a liver transplant. Some T cells may originate from the graft donor.

About this clone: The germline gene is not matched at one end of the junction; a read error may be the cause. V and J are TRBV2 and TRBJ1-5, with D tentatively TRBD1 (5 bases). From germline, CDR1 is SNHLY and CDR2 FYNNEI. The CDR3 length is 15 residues. CDR3 sequence reads: CASGERGLSNQPQHF. The CDR3 DNA is TGTGCCAGCGGTGAAAGGGGACTCAGCAATCAGCCCCAGCATTTT.

The chain is built from TRBV7-8 and TRBJ1-5, with TRBD1 matching over 9 bases. The CDR3 has 15 amino acids. V dropped 7 bases and J dropped 4; count of bases not matched to a gene: 8. Per germline, CDR1 SGHVS and CDR2 FQNEAQ. CDR3 loop: CASTTGQGLNQPQHF. The CDR3 DNA follows: TGTGCCAGCACCACGGGACAGGGCTTAAATCAGCCCCAGCATTTT.

The chain carries TRBV18 and TRBJ1-5; D unclear. This CDR3 spans 15 amino acids. V was shortened by 2 bases and J by 2 bases, with 10 bases between the two germline ends. The germline gives CDR1 KGHSH, CDR2 LQKENI. DNA for the CDR3: TGTGCCAGCTCACCATTCCCGGAGGGCAATCAGCCCCAGCATTTT. Protein sequence: CASSPFPEGNQPQHF.

The J gene is TRBJ2-1, the V gene TRBV9; 9 bases agree with TRBD2. CDR3 size: 17 residues. Germline loops: CDR1 SGDLS, CDR2 YYNGEE. Germline trimming cut 0 bases from V and 10 bases from J; bases unmatched to any gene: 14. CDR3 DNA sequence: TGTGCCAGCAGCGTAGCTTCTGGACTAGCGAATTTCCGGGAGCAGTTCTTC. This codes for CASSVASGLANFREQFF.

The chain is built from TRBV15 and TRBJ2-3; no reliable D call. The CDR3 loop spans 12 amino acids. Trimming left V 3 bases short and J 7 bases short, with 8 bases between. CDR1 is LNHNV and CDR2 is YYDKDF in the germline V gene (reference sequence). As DNA, the CDR3 is TGTGCCACCAGCAGCCCCCGGAATACGCAGTATTTT. It is translated as CATSSPRNTQYF.

The V call is TRBV18, the J call TRBJ2-5; D remains unclear. Trimming pared 3 bases from V and 5 bases from J, leaving 4 bases between. CDR1 and CDR2 from the germline V gene are KGHSH and LQKENI. The CDR3 length is 11 residues. The CDR3: CASSPMETQYF. The CDR3, as DNA: TGTGCCAGCTCACCTATGGAGACCCAGTACTTC.

Concerning this clone: Sequence at one end of the junction differs from germline and may be a read error. This chain uses TRBV5-1 with TRBJ1-2; a weak D match, TRBD1 (5 bases). Germline V lookup: CDR1 SGHRS, CDR2 YFSETQ. The CDR3 is 15 residues long. CDR3 amino acids: CASSLDFQGDYGYTF. CDR3 bases: TGTGCCAGCAGCTTGGATTTTCAGGGTGACTATGGCTACACCTTC.

The V call is TRBV19, the J call TRBJ1-2, with a tentative D call TRBD1 (6 bases). The CDR3 contains 14 residues. Trimming stripped 5 bases from V and 2 bases from J, with 12 bases between. Germline values: CDR1 LNHDA, CDR2 SQIVND (reference sequence). The CDR3 bases are TGTGCCAGTAGTTTTGCAGGGGCCAACTATGGCTACACCTTC. Its translation is CASSFAGANYGYTF.

This clone has just one count. The gene calls are TRBV28 and TRBJ2-5, with 7 bases that match TRBD2. The CDR3 spans 14 residues. After removal of 5 bases from V and 4 bases from J, the junction contained 7 bases not matched to a gene. CDR1 is MDHEN, CDR2 SYDVKM, per germline. CDR3 DNA: TGTGCCAGCAGTCCCGGGGGGATCCGAGAGACCCAGTACTTC. This translates into CASSPGGIRETQYF.

V usage is TRBV6-6 and J usage is TRBJ2-5, with D possibly being TRBD2 (6 bases). Per the germline V gene, CDR1 is MNHNY and CDR2 is SVGAGI (reference sequence). The CDR3 runs to 14 residues. Deletions cut 5 bases from V and 2 bases from J, with 12 bases between. Here the CDR3 reads CASSPGGVQETQYF. In DNA, the CDR3 is TGTGCCAGCAGTCCAGGAGGGGTGCAAGAGACCCAGTACTTC.

The chain links TRBV18 to TRBJ1-1; unclear D gene. Trimming cost V 3 bases and J 1 base, with 9 bases left between them. CDR1 KGHSH and CDR2 LQKENI come from the germline V gene. The CDR3 is made up of 14 amino acids. DNA of the CDR3: TGTGCCAGCTCACCCGGACCCCCGAACACTGAAGCTTTCTTT. This codes for CASSPGPPNTEAFF.

V and J are TRBV18 and TRBJ2-7, with 10 bases that match TRBD1. The J segment lost 5 bases and the V segment lost 4 bases, leaving 5 bases of the junction unmatched. CDR3 length: 14 residues. Germline loops: CDR1 KGHSH, CDR2 LQKENI. The CDR3 is CASSLDRGRNEQYF. The CDR3 DNA reads as TGTGCCAGCTCACTCGACAGGGGGCGGAACGAGCAGTACTTC.

This clone was counted a single time. The CDR3 reads CASSVQGTPTDTQYF. For the CDR3, the DNA is TGTGCCAGCAGTGTCCAGGGTACCCCCACAGATACGCAGTATTTT. J is TRBJ2-3 and V is TRBV6-4, with D perhaps TRBD1 (5 bases). Trimming removed 4 bases at V and 2 bases at J, with 13 bases between. The CDR3 extends over 15 amino acids. Germline V gives CDR1 MRHNA, CDR2 SNTAGT.

This clone was found once. The rearrangement links TRBV11-2 to TRBJ2-1; 8 nucleotides match TRBD2. This CDR3 is 17 amino acids long. Trimming took 0 bases from V and 5 from J; bases not matched to a gene: 9. Germline V CDR1 and CDR2: SGHAT, FQNNGV. The CDR3: CASSLDHGSGAHNEQFF. The CDR3 coding sequence is TGTGCCAGCAGCTTAGATCACGGTAGCGGGGCCCACAATGAGCAGTTCTTC. The complete variable domain, with remaining parts taken from reference TRBV11-2 and TRBJ2-1, reads EAGVAQSPRYKIIEKRQSVAFWCNPISGHATLYWYQQILGQGPKLLIQFQNNGVVDDSQLPKDRFSAERLKGVDSTLKIQPAKLEDSAVYLCASSLDHGSGAHNEQFFGPGTRLTVL.

The rearrangement uses TRBV7-9 and TRBJ1-5, with D possibly being TRBD1 (6 bases). CDR1 is SEHNR, CDR2 FQNEAQ, per germline (reference sequence). The CDR3 runs to 14 residues. V lost 5 bases to trimming and J lost 6 bases, with 14 bases between them. The DNA of the CDR3 is TGTGCCAGCAGCGCGGGGGGGGCGAGTCAGCCCCAGCATTTT. It translates to CASSAGGASQPQHF.

The genes are TRBV7-9 and TRBJ1-2; maybe TRBD1 (5 bases). With 1 base removed from V and 2 bases from J, the gap between germline ends came to 11 bases. CDR1 is SEHNR, CDR2 FQNEAQ, per germline (reference sequence). The CDR3 totals 15 residues. The CDR3 DNA sequence: TGTGCCAGCAGCTTAGAAAAGGGGACGAACTATGGCTACACCTTC. It yields the protein CASSLEKGTNYGYTF. Using reference TRBV7-9 and TRBJ1-2 for the parts outside the CDR3, the full variable domain is DTGVSQNPRHKITKRGQNVTFRCDPISEHNRLYWYRQTLGQGPEFLTYFQNEAQLEKSRLLSDRFSAERPKGSFSTLEIQRTEQGDSAMYLCASSLEKGTNYGYTFGSGTRLTVV.

The chain has TRBV5-6 and TRBJ2-1, with a tentative D call TRBD2 (6 bases). The germline V gene has CDR1 SGHDT and CDR2 YYEEEE. V was cut by 3 bases and J by 1 base, with 17 bases left in between. This CDR3 region has 17 residues. The CDR3 sequence is CASSSTLATLSYNEQFF. CDR3 DNA sequence: TGTGCCAGCAGCTCGACCCTAGCGACGCTTTCCTACAATGAGCAGTTCTTC.

This clone came up a few times. The V and J genes are TRBV9 and TRBJ2-7, with 12 positions matching TRBD2. Germline V gene sequence: CDR1 SGDLS, CDR2 YYNGEE. The CDR3 consists of 15 residues. Losses at the gene ends were 4 bases for V and 3 bases for J; bases not matched to a gene: 5. This CDR3 is CASSPRTSGIYEQYF. Written as DNA, the CDR3 is TGTGCCAGCAGCCCCCGGACTAGCGGGATCTACGAGCAGTACTTC.

The chain joins TRBV5-4 to TRBJ1-5; possible D gene TRBD1, 5 bases. The CDR3 runs to 17 residues. The V and J ends lost 2 bases and 1 base respectively, with 16 bases between them. Germline V gene lookup returns CDR1 SGHNT and CDR2 YYREEE (reference sequence). The CDR3, as DNA: TGTGCCAGCAGCTTTAAATCAGGGATTGCGAGCAATCAGCCCCAGCATTTT. This encodes CASSFKSGIASNQPQHF.

The chain joins TRBV6-5 to TRBJ1-2; D not resolved. The CDR3 spans 13 residues. V was cut by 7 bases and J by 3 bases, with 12 bases left in between. Germline V gene lookup returns CDR1 MNHEY and CDR2 SVGAGI. Here the CDR3 DNA reads TGTGCCAGCAAGGCCACACGGTACTATGGCTACACCTTC. As protein: CASKATRYYGYTF.

Only one count was recorded for this clone. The V call is TRBV10-2, the J call TRBJ2-2; 9 positions agree with TRBD1. There are 15 residues in the CDR3. Germline CDR1 reads WSHSY; CDR2 reads SAAADI. V lost 4 bases to trimming and J lost 7 bases; unmatched junction nucleotides: 7. CDR3 DNA sequence: TGCGCCAGCAGTGGGGGACAGGGAGTAGGCGGGGAGCTGTTTTTT. It yields the protein CASSGGQGVGGELFF.

This clone was recorded once. The chain recombines TRBV7-8 with TRBJ2-7; 8 bases are shared with TRBD2. V lost 8 bases to trimming and J lost 6 bases; unmatched junction nucleotides: 9. The CDR3 contains 13 residues. In germline, CDR1 is SGHVS, CDR2 FQNEAQ. The CDR3 region is CASLSGGRVEQYF. As DNA, the CDR3 is TGTGCCAGCTTGAGCGGGGGTAGGGTCGAGCAGTACTTC. Supplemented by reference TRBV7-8 and TRBJ2-7, the full variable domain reads GAGVSQSPRYKVAKRGQDVALRCDPISGHVSLFWYQQALGQGPEFLTYFQNEAQLDKSGLPSDRFFAERPEGSVSTLKIQRTQQEDSAVYLCASLSGGRVEQYFGPGTRLTVT.